The clone carrying this TCR beta chain showed up just a few times. The data stem from a study of early T cells in non-severe SARS-CoV-2 infection. About the research overall: The authors sequenced bulk RNA from unsorted whole blood, leaving chains unpaired.

Unique molecular identifiers were affixed to single, distinct cDNA molecules. TCRdb reprocessed the 5' RACE reads via MiXCR and lists one record per CDR3 protein. Of fewer than 65,000 distinct CDR3 sequences in the sample, 9.3% were seen once. The sequencing sample was made of whole blood. The receptor was derived from an adult who was a healthcare worker with PCR-confirmed SARS-CoV-2 infection or an uninfected control (not recorded which).

The CDR3 DNA is TGCGCCAGCAGTAGCGGGGCAGGGATTGAGACCCAGTACTTC. Protein: CASSSGAGIETQYF. The V and J genes are TRBV10-2 and TRBJ2-5, with 7 bases identical to TRBD2. The V gene's germline CDR1 is WSHSY and CDR2 SAAADI. Unmatched junction bases numbered 8, after V lost 5 bases and J lost 5 bases. The CDR3 sequence is 14 residues long.